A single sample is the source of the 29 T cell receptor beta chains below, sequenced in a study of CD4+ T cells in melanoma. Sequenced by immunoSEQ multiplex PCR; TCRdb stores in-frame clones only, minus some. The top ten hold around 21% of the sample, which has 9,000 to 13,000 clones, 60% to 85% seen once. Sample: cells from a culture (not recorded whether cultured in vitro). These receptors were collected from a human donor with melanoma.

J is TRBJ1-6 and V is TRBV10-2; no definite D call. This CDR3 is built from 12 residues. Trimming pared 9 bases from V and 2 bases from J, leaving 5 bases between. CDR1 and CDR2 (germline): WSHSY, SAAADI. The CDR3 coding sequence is TGCGCCAGTCGACCCTATAATTCACCCCTCCACTTT. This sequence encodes CASRPYNSPLHF.

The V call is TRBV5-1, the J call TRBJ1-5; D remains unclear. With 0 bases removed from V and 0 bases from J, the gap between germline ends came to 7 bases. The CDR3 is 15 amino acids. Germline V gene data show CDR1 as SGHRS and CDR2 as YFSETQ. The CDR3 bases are TGCGCCAGCAGCTTGGGAGGGTTTAGCAATCAGCCCCAGCATTTT. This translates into CASSLGGFSNQPQHF.

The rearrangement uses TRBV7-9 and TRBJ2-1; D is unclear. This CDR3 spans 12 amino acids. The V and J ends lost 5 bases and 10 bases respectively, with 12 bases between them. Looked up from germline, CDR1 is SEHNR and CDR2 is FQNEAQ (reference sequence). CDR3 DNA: TGTGCCAGCAGCCCCGTCCCCACGGAGCAGTTCTTC. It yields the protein CASSPVPTEQFF.

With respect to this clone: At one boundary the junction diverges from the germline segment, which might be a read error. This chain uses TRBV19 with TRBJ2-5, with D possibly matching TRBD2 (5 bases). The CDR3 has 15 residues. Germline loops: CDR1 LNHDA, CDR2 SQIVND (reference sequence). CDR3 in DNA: TGCCCTAGCAGTAAAAAACATCACCTTGTGAGAGACCAGTACTTC. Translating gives CPSSKKHHLVRDQYF.

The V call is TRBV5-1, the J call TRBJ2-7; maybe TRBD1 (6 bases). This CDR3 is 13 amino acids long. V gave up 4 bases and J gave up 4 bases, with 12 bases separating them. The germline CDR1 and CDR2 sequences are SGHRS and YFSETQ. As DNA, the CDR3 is TGCGCCAGCAGCCGGACAGAGATGTACGAGCAGTACTTC. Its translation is CASSRTEMYEQYF.

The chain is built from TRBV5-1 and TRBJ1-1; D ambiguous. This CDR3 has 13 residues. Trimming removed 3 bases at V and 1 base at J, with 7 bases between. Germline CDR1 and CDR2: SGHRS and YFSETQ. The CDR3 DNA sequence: TGCGCCAGCAGCTCGCACGGGAACACTGAAGCTTTCTTT. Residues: CASSSHGNTEAFF.

The CDR3 region has the DNA TGTGCCAGCAGCTTAGCGACAGGGTCTAACTATGGCTACACCTTC. Amino acid sequence: CASSLATGSNYGYTF. The genes are TRBV7-8 and TRBJ1-2, with 7 positions matching TRBD1. Germline V lookup: CDR1 SGHVS, CDR2 FQNEAQ. The CDR3 covers 15 residues. V lost 0 bases, J lost 0 bases, and 1 base stayed unmatched.

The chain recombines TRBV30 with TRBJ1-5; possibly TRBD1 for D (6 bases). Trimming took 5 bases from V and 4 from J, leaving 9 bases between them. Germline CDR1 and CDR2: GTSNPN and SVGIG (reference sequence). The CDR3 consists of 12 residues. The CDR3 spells CAWGQNNQPQHF. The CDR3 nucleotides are TGTGCCTGGGGACAGAATAATCAGCCCCAGCATTTT.

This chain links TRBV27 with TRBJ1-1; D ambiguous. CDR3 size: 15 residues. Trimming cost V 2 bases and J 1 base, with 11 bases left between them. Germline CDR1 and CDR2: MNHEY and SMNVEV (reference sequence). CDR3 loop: CASSLRTDGNTEAFF. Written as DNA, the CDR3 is TGTGCCAGCAGTTTACGCACGGATGGGAACACTGAAGCTTTCTTT.

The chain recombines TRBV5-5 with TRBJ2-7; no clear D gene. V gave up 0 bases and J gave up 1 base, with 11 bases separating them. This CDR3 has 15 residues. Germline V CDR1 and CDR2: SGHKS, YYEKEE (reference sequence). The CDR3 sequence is CASSLASRHSYEQYF. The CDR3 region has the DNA TGTGCCAGCAGCTTGGCCAGCAGGCATTCCTACGAGCAGTACTTC.

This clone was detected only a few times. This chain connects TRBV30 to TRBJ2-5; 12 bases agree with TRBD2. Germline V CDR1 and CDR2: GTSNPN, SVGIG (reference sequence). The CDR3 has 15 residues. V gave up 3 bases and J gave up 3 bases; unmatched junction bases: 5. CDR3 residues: CAWRASGGVKETQYF. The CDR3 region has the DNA TGTGCCTGGAGGGCTAGCGGGGGGGTAAAAGAGACCCAGTACTTC.

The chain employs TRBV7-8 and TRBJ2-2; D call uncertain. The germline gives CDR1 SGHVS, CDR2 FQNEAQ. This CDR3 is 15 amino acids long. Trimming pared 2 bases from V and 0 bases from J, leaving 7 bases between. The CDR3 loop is CASSLMGPNTGELFF. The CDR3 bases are TGTGCCAGCAGCTTAATGGGTCCGAACACCGGGGAGCTGTTTTTT.

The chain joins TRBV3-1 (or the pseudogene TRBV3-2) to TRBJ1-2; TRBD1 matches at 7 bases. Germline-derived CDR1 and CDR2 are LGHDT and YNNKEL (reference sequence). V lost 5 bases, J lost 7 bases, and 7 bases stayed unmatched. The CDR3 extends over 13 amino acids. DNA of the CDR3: TGTGCCAGCAGCTCAAATGCAGGGGGTGGCTACACCTTC. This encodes CASSSNAGGGYTF.

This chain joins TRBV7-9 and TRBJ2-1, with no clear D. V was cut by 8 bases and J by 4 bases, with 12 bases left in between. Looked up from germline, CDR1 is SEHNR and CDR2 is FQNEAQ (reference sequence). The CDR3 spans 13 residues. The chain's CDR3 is CASLRTAYNEQFF. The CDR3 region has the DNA TGTGCCAGCCTTCGAACAGCTTACAATGAGCAGTTCTTC.

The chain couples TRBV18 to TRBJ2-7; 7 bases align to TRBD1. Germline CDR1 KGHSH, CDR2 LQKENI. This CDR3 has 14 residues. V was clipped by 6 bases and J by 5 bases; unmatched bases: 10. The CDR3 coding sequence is TGTGCCAGCTCTACCCGAGACAGGGTTGACGAGCAGTACTTC. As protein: CASSTRDRVDEQYF.

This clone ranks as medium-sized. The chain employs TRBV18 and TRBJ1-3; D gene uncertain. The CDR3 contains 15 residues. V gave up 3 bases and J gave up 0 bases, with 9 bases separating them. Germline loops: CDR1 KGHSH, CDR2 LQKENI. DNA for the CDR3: TGTGCCAGCTCACCCACAAAGACCTCTGGAAACACCATATATTTT. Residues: CASSPTKTSGNTIYF.

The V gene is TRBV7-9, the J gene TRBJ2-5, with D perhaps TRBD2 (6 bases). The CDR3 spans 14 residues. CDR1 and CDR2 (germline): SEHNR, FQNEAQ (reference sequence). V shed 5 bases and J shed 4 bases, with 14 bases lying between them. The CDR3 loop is CASSRRGIGETQYF. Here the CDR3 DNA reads TGTGCCAGCAGCCGACGGGGGATAGGAGAGACCCAGTACTTC.

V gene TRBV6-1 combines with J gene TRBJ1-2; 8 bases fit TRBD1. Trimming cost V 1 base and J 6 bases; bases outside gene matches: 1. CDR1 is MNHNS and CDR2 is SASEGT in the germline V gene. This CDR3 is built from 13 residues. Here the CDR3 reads CASSEVTGDGYTF. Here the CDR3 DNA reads TGTGCCAGCAGTGAAGTGACAGGGGATGGCTACACCTTC.

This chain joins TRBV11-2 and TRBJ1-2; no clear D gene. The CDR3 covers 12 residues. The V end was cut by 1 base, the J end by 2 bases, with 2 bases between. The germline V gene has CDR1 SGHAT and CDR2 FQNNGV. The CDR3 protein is CASSLGNYGYTF. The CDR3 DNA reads TGTGCCAGCAGCTTAGGCAACTATGGCTACACCTTC.

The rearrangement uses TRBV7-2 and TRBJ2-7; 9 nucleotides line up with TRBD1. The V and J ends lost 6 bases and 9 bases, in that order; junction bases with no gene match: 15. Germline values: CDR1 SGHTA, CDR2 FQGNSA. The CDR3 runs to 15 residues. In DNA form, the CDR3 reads TGTGCCAGCAGGGAACCGGGACAGGGATATCAAGGGCAGTACTTC. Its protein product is CASREPGQGYQGQYF.

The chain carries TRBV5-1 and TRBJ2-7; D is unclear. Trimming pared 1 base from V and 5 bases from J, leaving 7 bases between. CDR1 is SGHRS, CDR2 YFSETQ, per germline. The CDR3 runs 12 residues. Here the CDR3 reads CASSLTVNEQYF. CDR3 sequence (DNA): TGCGCCAGCAGCTTGACCGTCAACGAGCAGTACTTC.

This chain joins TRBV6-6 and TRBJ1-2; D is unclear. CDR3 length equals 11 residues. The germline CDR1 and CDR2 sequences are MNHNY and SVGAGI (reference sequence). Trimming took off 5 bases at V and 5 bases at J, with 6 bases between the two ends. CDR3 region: CASSRQYGYTF. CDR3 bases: TGTGCCAGCAGTCGCCAGTATGGCTACACCTTC.

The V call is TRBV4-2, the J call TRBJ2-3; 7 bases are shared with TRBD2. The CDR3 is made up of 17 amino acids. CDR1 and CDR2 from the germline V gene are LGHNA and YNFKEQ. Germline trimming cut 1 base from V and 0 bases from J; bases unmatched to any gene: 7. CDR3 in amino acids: CASSQGALAASTDTQYF. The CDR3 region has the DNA TGTGCCAGCAGCCAAGGGGCTCTAGCGGCTAGCACAGATACGCAGTATTTT.

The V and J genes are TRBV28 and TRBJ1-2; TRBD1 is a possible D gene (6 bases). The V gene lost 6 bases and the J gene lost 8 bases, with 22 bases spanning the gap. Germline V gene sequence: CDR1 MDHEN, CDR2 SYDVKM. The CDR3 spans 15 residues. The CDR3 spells CASSPPVRGRWGYTF. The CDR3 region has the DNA TGTGCCAGCAGCCCCCCCGTACGGGGGCGGTGGGGCTACACCTTC.

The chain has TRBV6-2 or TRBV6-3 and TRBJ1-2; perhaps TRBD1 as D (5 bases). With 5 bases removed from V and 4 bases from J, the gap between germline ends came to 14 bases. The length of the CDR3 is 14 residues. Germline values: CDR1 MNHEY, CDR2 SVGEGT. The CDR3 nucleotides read TGTGCCAGCAGTAGGGACCACGTCTCCTATGGCTACACCTTC. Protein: CASSRDHVSYGYTF.

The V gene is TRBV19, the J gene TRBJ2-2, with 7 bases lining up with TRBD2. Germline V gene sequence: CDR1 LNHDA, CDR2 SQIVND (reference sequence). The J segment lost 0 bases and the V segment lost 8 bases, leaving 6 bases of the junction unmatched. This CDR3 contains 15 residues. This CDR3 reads CASAGGKSNTGELFF. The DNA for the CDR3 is TGTGCCAGTGCCGGGGGGAAATCGAACACCGGGGAGCTGTTTTTT.

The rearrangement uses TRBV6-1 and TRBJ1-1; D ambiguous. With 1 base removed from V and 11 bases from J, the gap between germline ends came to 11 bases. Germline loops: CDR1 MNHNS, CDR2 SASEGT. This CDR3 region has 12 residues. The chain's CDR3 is CASSEGYLGAFF. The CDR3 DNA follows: TGTGCCAGCAGTGAAGGGTACCTAGGGGCTTTCTTT.

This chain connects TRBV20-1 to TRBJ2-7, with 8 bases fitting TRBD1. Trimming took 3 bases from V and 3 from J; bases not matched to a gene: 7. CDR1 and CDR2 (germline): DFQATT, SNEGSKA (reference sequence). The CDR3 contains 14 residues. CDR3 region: CSASLDRVLYEQYF. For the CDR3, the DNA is TGCAGTGCTAGTCTGGACAGGGTACTCTACGAGCAGTACTTC.

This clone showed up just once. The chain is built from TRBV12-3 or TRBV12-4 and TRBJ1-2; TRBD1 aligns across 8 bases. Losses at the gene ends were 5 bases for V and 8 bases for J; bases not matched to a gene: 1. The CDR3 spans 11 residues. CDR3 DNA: TGTGCCAGCAGTGACAGGGGAGGCTACACCTTC. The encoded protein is CASSDRGGYTF.